The rows below give T cell receptor beta chains drawn from one sample of a study of monozygotic twins with inflammatory bowel disease. Using the 5' RACE reads, TCRdb records one entry per CDR3 protein without DNA. The sample has roughly 170,000 distinct CDR3 sequences. The sample taken for sequencing was blood. All receptors come from a human donor with ulcerative colitis or Crohn's disease, or a healthy co-twin of an affected twin (not recorded which). The CDR3 runs from the conserved cysteine through the conserved F or W.

j_call v_call cdr3_aa
TRBJ2-2 TRBV7-2 CASSPSTGELFF
TRBJ2-3 TRBV5-1 CASSLAFQGLGTDTQYF
TRBJ1-2 TRBV28 CASSFGTDYGYTF
TRBJ2-7 TRBV5-4 CASSYKAGGPYEQYF
TRBJ2-1 TRBV5-1 CASSLEQGARNEQFF
TRBJ2-3 TRBV5-1 CASSLAAVSSTDTQYF
TRBJ2-5 TRBV6-5 CASSYLRLKKETQYF
TRBJ1-5 TRBV4-3 CASSPGFDQPQHF
TRBJ1-2 TRBV18 CASSPVGDYGYTF
TRBJ2-1 TRBV20-1 CSAHPTGAYNEQFF
TRBJ1-1 TRBV5-1 CASSHLTPGPNTEAFF
TRBJ1-2 TRBV6-5 CASSYSDSVYGYTF